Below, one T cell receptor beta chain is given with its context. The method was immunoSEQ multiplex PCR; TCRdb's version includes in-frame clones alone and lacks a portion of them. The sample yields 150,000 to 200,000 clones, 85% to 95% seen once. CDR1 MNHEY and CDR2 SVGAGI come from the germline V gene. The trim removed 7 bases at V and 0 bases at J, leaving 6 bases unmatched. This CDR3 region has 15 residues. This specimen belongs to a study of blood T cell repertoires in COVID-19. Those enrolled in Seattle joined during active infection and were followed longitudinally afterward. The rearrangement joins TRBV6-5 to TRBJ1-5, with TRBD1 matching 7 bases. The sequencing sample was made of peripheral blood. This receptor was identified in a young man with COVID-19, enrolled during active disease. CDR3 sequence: CASKFGTDSNQPQHF. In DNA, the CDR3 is TGTGCCAGCAAATTCGGGACAGATAGCAATCAGCCCCAGCATTTT.